The source of this T cell receptor beta chain is a study of blood T cell repertoires in COVID-19. Trimming cost V 6 bases and J 4 bases, with 16 bases left between them. This CDR3 is built from 15 residues. Per germline, CDR1 KGHSH and CDR2 LQKENI. The repertoire was sequenced with immunoSEQ multiplex PCR; TCRdb's copy has only in-frame clones and lacks some. The sample has about 120,000 clones, 79% seen once; the top ten hold about 40%. The V call is TRBV18, the J call TRBJ2-1; TRBD2 might be the D (6 bases). The sample taken for sequencing was peripheral blood. The sequence was obtained from a man in his forties with active or convalescent COVID-19. CDR3 amino acids: CASSLGSGGYNEQFF. CDR3 nucleotide sequence: TGTGCCAGCTCGCTCGGGAGTGGGGGTTACAATGAGCAGTTCTTC. Drawing the rest from reference TRBV18 and TRBJ2-1, the complete variable domain is NAGVMQNPRHLVRRRGQEARLRCSPMKGHSHVYWYRQLPEEGLKFMVYLQKENIIDESGMPKERFSAEFPKEGPSILRIQQVVRGDSAAYFCASSLGSGGYNEQFFGPGTRLTVL.